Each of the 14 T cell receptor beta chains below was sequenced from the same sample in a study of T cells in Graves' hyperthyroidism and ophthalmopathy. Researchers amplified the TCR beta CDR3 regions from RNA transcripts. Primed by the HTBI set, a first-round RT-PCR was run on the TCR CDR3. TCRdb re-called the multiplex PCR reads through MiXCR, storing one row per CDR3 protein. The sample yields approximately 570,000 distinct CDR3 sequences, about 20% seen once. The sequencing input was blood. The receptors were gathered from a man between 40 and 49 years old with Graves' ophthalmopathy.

CDR3: CASSLGVSGREFF. The CDR3 region has the DNA TGTGCCAGCAGCTTGGGTGTAAGCGGGAGGGAGTTCTTC. This chain joins TRBV5-4 and TRBJ2-1; 10 positions agree with TRBD2. Germline CDR1 reads SGHNT; CDR2 reads YYREEE (reference sequence). This CDR3 is built from 13 residues. The V gene end was trimmed by 0 bases and the J gene end by 14 bases; junction bases not matched to a gene: 5.

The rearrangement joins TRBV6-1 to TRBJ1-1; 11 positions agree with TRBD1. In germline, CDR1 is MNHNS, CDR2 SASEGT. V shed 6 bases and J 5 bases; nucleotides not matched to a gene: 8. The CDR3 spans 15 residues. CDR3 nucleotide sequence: TGTGCCAGCAGGATGGACAGGGGGCTATGGACTGAAGCTTTCTTT. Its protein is CASRMDRGLWTEAFF.

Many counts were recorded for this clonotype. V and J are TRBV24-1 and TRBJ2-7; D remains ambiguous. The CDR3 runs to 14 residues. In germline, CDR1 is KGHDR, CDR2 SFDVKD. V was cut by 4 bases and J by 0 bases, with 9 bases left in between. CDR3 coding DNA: TGTGCCACCAGTGAACGGAAGGGCTCCTACGAGCAGTACTTC. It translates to CATSERKGSYEQYF.

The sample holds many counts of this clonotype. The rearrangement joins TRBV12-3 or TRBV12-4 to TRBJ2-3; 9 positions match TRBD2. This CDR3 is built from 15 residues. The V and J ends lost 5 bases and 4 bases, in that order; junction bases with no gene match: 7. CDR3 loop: CASSPRGGIADTQYF. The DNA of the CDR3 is TGTGCCAGCAGTCCGCGGGGGGGCATTGCAGATACGCAGTATTTT.

CDR3 residues: CASSLYGGGTEAFF. The CDR3 DNA reads TGTGCCAGCAGCCTTTACGGGGGGGGCACTGAAGCTTTCTTT. The V and J genes are TRBV14 and TRBJ1-1; D perhaps matches TRBD1 (5 bases). Germline assignment: CDR1 SGHDN and CDR2 FVKESK. V shed 4 bases and J shed 4 bases, with 13 bases lying between them. CDR3 size: 14 residues.

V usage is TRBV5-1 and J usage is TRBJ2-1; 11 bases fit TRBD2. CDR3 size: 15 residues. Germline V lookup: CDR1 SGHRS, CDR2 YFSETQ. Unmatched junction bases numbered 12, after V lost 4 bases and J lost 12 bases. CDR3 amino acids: CASSALAGAAQGQFF. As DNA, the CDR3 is TGCGCCAGCAGCGCACTAGCGGGGGCCGCACAGGGGCAGTTCTTC.

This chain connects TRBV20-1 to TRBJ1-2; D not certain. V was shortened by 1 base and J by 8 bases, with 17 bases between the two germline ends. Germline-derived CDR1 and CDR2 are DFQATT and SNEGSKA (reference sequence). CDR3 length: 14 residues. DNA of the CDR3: TGCAGTGCTAGAGGAAGGCGGCAGGCGAGCGGCTACACCTTC. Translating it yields CSARGRRQASGYTF.

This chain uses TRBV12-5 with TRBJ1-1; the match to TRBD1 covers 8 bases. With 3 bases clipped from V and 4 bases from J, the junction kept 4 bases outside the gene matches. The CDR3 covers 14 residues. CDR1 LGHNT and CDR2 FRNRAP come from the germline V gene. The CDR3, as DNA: TGTGCTAGTGGTTTAAGACAGGGGACCACTGAAGCTTTCTTT. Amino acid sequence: CASGLRQGTTEAFF.

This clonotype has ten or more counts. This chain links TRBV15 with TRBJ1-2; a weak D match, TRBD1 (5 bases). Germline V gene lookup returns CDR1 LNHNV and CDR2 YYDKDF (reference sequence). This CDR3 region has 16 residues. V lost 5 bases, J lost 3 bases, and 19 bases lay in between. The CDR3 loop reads CATSEGIEGIYYGYTF. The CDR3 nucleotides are TGTGCCACCAGCGAGGGGATTGAGGGGATCTACTATGGCTACACCTTC.

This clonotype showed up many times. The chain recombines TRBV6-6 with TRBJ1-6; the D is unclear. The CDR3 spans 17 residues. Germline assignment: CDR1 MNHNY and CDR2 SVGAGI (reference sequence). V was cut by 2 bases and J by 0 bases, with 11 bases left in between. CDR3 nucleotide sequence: TGTGCCAGCAGTTACGATGGTCCGAGCTCCTATAATTCACCCCTCCACTTT. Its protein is CASSYDGPSSYNSPLHF.

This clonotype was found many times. The CDR3 loop reads CASTTGGANTEAFF. The CDR3, as DNA: TGTGCCAGTACCACGGGGGGAGCGAACACTGAAGCTTTCTTT. V is TRBV14 and J is TRBJ1-1; D possibly corresponds to TRBD1 (5 bases). The CDR3 is 14 amino acids. Germline assignment: CDR1 SGHDN and CDR2 FVKESK. The V end lost 9 bases, the J end lost 1 base, and 15 bases lay between the germline ends.

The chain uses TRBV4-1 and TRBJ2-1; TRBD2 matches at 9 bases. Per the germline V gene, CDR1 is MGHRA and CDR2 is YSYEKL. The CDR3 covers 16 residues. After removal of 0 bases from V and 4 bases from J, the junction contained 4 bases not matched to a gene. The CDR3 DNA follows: TGCGCCAGCAGCCAAGATCGAAGCGGGGGGTACAATGAGCAGTTCTTC. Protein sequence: CASSQDRSGGYNEQFF.

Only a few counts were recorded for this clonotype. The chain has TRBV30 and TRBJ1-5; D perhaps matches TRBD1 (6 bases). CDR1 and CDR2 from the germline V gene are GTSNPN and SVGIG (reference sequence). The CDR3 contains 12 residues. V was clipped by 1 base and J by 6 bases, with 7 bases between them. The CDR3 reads CAWSAGVQPQHF. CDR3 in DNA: TGTGCCTGGAGTGCAGGGGTTCAGCCCCAGCATTTT.

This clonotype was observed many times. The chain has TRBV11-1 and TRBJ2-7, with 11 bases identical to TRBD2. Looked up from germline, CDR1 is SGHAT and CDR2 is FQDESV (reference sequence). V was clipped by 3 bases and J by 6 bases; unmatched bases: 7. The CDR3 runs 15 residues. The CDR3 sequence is CASSLLTSGIFEQYF. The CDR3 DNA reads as TGTGCCAGCAGCTTGTTGACTAGCGGGATATTCGAGCAGTACTTC.